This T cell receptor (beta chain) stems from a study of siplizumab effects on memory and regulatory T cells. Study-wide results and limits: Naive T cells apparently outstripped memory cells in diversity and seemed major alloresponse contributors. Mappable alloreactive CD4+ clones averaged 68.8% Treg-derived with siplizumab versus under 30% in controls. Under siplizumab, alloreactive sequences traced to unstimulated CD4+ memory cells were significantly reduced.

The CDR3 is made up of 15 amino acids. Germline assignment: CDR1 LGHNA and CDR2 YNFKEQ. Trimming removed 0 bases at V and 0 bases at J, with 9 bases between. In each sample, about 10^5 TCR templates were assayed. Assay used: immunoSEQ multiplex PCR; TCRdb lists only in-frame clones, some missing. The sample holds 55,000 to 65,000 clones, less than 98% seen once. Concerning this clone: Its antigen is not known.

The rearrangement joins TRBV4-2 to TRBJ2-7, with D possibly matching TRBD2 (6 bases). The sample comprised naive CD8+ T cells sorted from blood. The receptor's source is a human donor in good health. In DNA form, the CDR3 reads TGTGCCAGCAGCCAAGATGGGGAGGACTCCTACGAGCAGTACTTC. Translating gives CASSQDGEDSYEQYF.